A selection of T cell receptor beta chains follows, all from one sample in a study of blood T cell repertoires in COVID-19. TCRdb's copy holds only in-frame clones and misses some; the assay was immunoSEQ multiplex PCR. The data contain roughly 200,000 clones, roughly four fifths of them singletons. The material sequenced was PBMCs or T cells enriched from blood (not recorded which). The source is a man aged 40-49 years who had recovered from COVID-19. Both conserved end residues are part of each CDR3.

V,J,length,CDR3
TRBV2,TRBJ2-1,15,CASGLLAGGFDEQFF
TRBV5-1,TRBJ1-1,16,CASSSRWPTLNTEAFF
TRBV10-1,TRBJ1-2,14,CASSESGQDYGYTF
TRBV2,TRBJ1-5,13,CASSEGGRQPQHF
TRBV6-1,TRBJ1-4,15,CASSEIYEFNEKLFF
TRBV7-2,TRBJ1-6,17,CASSVEGGWSYNSPLHF
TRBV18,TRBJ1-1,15,CASSPRTGDYTEAFF
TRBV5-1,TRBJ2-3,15,CASSAGGRGTDTQYF
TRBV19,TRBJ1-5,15,CASSILGTSNQPQHF
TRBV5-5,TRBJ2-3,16,CASSGGAGGFTDTQYF
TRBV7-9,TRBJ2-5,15,CASSGTGGRRETQYF
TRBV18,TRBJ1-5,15,CASSLQVYSNQPQHF
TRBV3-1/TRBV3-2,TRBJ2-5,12,CASSQSPGHLYF
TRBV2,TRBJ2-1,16,CASNLPIGVTYNEQFF
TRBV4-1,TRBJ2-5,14,CASSQVPGEETQYF
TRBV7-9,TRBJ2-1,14,CASSEGQGWDEQFF
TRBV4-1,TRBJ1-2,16,CASSQETGTGVYGYTF
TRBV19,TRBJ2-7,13,CASSKYNSYEQYF
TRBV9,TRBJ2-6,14,CASSGLSGANVLTF
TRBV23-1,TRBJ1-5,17,CASSQPAGAYSNQPQHF
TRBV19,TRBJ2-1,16,CASSIGADRVYNEQFF
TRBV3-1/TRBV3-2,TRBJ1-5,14,CASSQGGSNQPQHF
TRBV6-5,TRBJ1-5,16,CASSYSGGAGNQPQHF
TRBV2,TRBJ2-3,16,CASRSYVRGGADTQYF
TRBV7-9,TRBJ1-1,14,CASSWRRAGTEAFF
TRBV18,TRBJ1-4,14,CASSRTGTNEKLFF
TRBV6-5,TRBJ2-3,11,CASSAGYAQYF
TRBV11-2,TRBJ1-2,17,CASSLDPSGGREYGYTF
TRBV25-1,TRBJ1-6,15,CASSVGGGTNSPLHF
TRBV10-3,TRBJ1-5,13,CAIRRGADQPQHF
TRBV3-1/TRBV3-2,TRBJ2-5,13,CASSPNGVGTQYF
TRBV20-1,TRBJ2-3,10,CSVRLDTQYF
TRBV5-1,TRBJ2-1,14,CASSTGQRYNEQFF
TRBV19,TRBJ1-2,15,CASSPNSGQGDGYTF
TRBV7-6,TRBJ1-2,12,CASSPGTGLYTF
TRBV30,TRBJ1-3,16,CAWSMGQVFSGNTIYF
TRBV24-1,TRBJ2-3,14,CATSDFQGTDTQYF
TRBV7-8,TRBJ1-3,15,CASSTRDSGTNTIYF
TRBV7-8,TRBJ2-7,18,CASSLAGTSGRIHYEQYF
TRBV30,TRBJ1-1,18,CAWSAQIRRTGGNTEAFF
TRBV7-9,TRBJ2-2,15,CASSPDREWGGELFF